This T cell receptor beta chain was retrieved from a study of cytomegalovirus exposure and HLA in healthy donors. Broader study findings: Roughly uniform depth of sequencing across donors was assumed in presence/absence analyses. It was 164 TCR beta chains that were listed as cytomegalovirus-associated. Cytomegalovirus status, reportedly, was diagnosed with high specificity and sensitivity by the classifier.

Regarding this clone: The antigen remains unidentified.

This CDR3 has 14 residues. V dropped 3 bases and J dropped 7; count of bases not matched to a gene: 3. Germline V gives CDR1 SGHVS, CDR2 FQNEAQ. PCR amplification relied on 60 Vbeta primers (plus 13 Jbeta primers). Method: immunoSEQ multiplex PCR; TCRdb's copy keeps in-frame clones and lacks some. The table has 170,000 or so clones, 60% to 85% seen once. The sequencing input was PBMCs. The chain joins TRBV7-8 to TRBJ1-5; 10 bases line up with TRBD1. This clonotype was obtained from a woman aged 50 to 60 in good health and CMV-seropositive. The CDR3 loop is CASSFWDRGQPQHF. Written as DNA, the CDR3 is TGTGCCAGCAGCTTCTGGGACAGGGGCCAGCCCCAGCATTTT. The complete variable domain, with remaining parts taken from reference TRBV7-8 and TRBJ1-5, reads GAGVSQSPRYKVAKRGQDVALRCDPISGHVSLFWYQQALGQGPEFLTYFQNEAQLDKSGLPSDRFFAERPEGSVSTLKIQRTQQEDSAVYLCASSFWDRGQPQHFGDGTRLSIL.